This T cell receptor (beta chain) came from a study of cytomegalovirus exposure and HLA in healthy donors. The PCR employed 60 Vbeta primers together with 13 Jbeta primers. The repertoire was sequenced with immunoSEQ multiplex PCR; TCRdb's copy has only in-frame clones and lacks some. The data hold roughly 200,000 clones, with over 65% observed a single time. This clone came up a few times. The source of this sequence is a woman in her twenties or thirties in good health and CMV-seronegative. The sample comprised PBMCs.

CDR3 coding DNA: TGTGCCAGCAGCTTGGGAGACAGGGGAAATTCACCCCTCCACTTT. The encoded protein is CASSLGDRGNSPLHF. This chain links TRBV5-6 with TRBJ1-6, with TRBD1 matching 8 bases. Germline V gene sequence: CDR1 SGHDT, CDR2 YYEEEE. With V trimmed by 0 bases and J by 7 bases, 3 bases remained unmatched. The length of the CDR3 is 15 residues.